This is a list of T cell receptor beta chains from one sample in a study of human T cells and chemical hapten exposure. TCRdb redid the calling of the RACE reads with MiXCR, one entry per CDR3 protein. The sample shows some 350,000 distinct CDR3 sequences, roughly 6.3% of them seen only once. Here the sequenced sample was whole blood, taken in connection with sensitization to the hapten diphenylcyclopropenone (DPC). The source is a woman in her late teens or twenties with alopecia areata. Some clones in this sample may be carry-over from other donors' samples. CDR3s include the opening cysteine and the closing phenylalanine or tryptophan. Not all rows give a size; the values are once, few, many and, for expanded clones, a class.

clone_size	j_call	v_call	cdr3_aa
many	TRBJ2-1	TRBV6-1	CASSEGRSSYNEQFF
-	TRBJ2-1	TRBV12-3/TRBV12-4	CASSGGGDSYNEQFF
few	TRBJ2-7	TRBV13	CASSRGTWNEQYF
many	TRBJ2-3	TRBV29-1	CSVGTGRTDTQYF
few	TRBJ1-4	TRBV6-5	CASSPETAGNEKLFF
-	TRBJ2-3	TRBV27	CASSPSTLAGDTQYF
-	TRBJ1-6	TRBV6-7	CASSYSSYREAPLHF
-	TRBJ2-7	TRBV27	CASSSWTGAIYEQYF
many	TRBJ1-6	TRBV9	CASSVGQGGSPLHF
few	TRBJ1-4	TRBV6-2/TRBV6-3	CASTPVENSLANEKLFF
many	TRBJ2-2	TRBV2	CASSVDSRAGELFF
-	TRBJ2-5	TRBV4-2	CASSQEFRAGGTQETQYF
few	TRBJ2-7	TRBV24-1	CATGDILTSYEQYF
many	TRBJ1-3	TRBV6-6	CASSSQGLSGNTIYF
many	TRBJ2-3	TRBV6-1	CASSEVAGSTDTQYF
many	TRBJ1-1	TRBV18	CASSPSTGVNEAFF
-	TRBJ1-1	TRBV2	CASSPGLTEAFF
few	TRBJ1-5	TRBV28	CASRSPPGGQPQHF
many	TRBJ2-3	TRBV5-1	CASSLFAAGGQGDTQYF
-	TRBJ1-5	TRBV7-9	CASSQGGYYSNQPQHF
few	TRBJ2-7	TRBV12-3/TRBV12-4	CASSRGPEAEQYF
many	TRBJ1-1	TRBV18	CASSPVSMNTEAFF
many	TRBJ2-3	TRBV4-3	CASSQEVPTSLAGTDTQYF
few	TRBJ1-4	TRBV14	CASSLRTGLNEKLFF
few	TRBJ2-5	TRBV2	CASSVDGDEETQYF
few	TRBJ2-3	TRBV20-1	CSAGVPHTDTQYF
few	TRBJ1-6	TRBV4-1	CASSWSQGNSPLHF
few	TRBJ2-1	TRBV14	CASSHLSGGNEQFF
-	TRBJ2-7	TRBV20-1	CSARGGPLSGLYEQYF
few	TRBJ2-3	TRBV10-2	CASSPPGSGGALSTDTQYF
many	TRBJ1-6	TRBV7-2	CASALTGDNSPLHF
-	TRBJ1-3	TRBV28	CASSLSWRRSSGNTIYF
few	TRBJ1-6	TRBV5-5	CASSFSGDPYNSPLHF
-	TRBJ1-3	TRBV28	CASSSSGQGSGNTIYF
-	TRBJ2-3	TRBV28	CASSPVGAGSGTDTQYF
-	TRBJ2-1	TRBV28	CASSWTAEQFF
-	TRBJ1-5	TRBV6-1	CASTLGPGEEPQHF
few	TRBJ2-1	TRBV4-3	CASSQDTDREIIYNEQFF
many	TRBJ2-5	TRBV5-5	CASSLGQGASETQYF
-	TRBJ2-7	TRBV7-9	CASRLTIGPYEQYF
many	TRBJ1-4	TRBV6-2/TRBV6-3	CASSPTRGATNEKLFF